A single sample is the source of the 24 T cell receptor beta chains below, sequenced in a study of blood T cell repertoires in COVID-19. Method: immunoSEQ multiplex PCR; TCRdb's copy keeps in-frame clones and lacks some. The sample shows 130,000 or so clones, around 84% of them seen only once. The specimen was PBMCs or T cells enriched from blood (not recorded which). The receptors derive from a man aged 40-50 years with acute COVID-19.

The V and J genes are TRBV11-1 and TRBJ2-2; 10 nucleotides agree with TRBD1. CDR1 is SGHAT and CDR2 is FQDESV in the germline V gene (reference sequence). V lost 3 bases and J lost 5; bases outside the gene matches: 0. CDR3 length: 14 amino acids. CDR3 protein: CASSLGQGTGELFF. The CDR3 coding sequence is TGTGCCAGCAGCTTGGGACAGGGGACCGGGGAGCTGTTTTTT. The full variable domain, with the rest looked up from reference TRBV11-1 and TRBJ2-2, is EAEVAQSPRYKITEKSQAVAFWCDPISGHATLYWYRQILGQGPELLVQFQDESVVDDSQLPKDRFSAERLKGVDSTLKIQPAELGDSAMYLCASSLGQGTGELFFGEGSRLTVL.

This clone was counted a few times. The DNA for the CDR3 is TGTGCCAGCAGTTACTCTCGCGGGCGGGCCCACAATGAGCAGTTCTTC. It translates to CASSYSRGRAHNEQFF. The V gene is TRBV6-5, the J gene TRBJ2-1; a weak D match, TRBD2 (5 bases). Germline assignment: CDR1 MNHEY and CDR2 SVGAGI. CDR3 length: 16 residues. Between the trimmed V and J ends, which lost 0 bases and 5 bases, there was a span of 14 bases.

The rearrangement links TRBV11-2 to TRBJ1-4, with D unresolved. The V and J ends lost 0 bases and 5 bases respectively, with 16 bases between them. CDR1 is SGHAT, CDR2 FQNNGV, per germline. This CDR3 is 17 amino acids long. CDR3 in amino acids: CASSLDFIRARNEKLFF. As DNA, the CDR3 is TGTGCCAGCAGCTTAGACTTCATAAGAGCACGCAATGAAAAACTGTTTTTT.

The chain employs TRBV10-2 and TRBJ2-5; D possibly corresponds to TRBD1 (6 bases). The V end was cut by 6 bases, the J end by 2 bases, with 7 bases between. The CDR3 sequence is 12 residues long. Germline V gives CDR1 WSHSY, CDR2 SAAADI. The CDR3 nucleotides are TGCGCCAGCAGGGGGGCTCAAGAGACCCAGTACTTC. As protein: CASRGAQETQYF.

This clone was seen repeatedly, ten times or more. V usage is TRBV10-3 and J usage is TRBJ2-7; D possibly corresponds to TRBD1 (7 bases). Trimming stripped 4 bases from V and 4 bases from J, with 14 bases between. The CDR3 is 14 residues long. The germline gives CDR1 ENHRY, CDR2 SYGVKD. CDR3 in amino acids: CAISAGAGGYEQYF. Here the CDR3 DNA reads TGTGCCATCAGTGCAGGGGCAGGGGGGTACGAGCAGTACTTC.

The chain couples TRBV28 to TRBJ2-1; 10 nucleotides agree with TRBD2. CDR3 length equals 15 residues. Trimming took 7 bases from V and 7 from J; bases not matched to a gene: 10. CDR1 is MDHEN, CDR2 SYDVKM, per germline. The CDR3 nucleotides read TGTGCCAGCATTTCCCTAAGCGGGAGGGTGAATGAGCAGTTCTTC. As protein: CASISLSGRVNEQFF.

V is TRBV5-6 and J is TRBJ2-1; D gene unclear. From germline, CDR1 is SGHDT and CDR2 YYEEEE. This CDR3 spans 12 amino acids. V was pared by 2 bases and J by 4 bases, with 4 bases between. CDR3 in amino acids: CASSFRYNEQFF. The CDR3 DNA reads TGTGCCAGCAGCTTCCGGTACAATGAGCAGTTCTTC.

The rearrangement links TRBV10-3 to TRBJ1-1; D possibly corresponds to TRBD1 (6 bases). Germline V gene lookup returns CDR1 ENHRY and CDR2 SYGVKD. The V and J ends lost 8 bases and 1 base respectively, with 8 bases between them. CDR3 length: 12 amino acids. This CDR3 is CAIRDTNTEAFF. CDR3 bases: TGTGCCATCCGGGACACGAACACTGAAGCTTTCTTT.

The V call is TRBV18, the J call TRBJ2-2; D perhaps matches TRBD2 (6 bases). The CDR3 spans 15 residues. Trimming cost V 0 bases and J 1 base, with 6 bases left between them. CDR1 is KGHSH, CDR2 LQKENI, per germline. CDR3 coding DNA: TGTGCCAGCTCACCACCGGGGGGGAACACCGGGGAGCTGTTTTTT. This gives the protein CASSPPGGNTGELFF.

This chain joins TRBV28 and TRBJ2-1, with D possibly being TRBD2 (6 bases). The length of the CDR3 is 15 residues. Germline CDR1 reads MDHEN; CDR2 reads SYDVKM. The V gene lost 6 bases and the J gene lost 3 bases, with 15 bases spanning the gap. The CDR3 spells CASSLGTAYYNEQFF. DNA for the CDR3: TGTGCCAGCAGCCTCGGGACTGCCTACTACAATGAGCAGTTCTTC.

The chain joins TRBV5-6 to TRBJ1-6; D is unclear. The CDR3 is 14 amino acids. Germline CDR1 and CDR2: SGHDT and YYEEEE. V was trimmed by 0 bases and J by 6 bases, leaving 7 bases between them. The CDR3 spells CASSLVQSNSPLHF. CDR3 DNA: TGTGCCAGCAGCTTGGTACAGTCTAATTCACCCCTCCACTTT. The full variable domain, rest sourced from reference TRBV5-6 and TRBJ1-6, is DAGVTQSPTHLIKTRGQQVTLRCSPKSGHDTVSWYQQALGQGPQFIFQYYEEEERQRGNFPDRFSGHQFPNYSSELNVNALLLGDSALYLCASSLVQSNSPLHFGNGTRLTVT.

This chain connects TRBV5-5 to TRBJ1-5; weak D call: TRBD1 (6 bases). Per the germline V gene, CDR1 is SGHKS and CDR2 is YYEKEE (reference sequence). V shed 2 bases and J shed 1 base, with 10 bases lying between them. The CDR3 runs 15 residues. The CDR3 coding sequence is TGTGCCAGCAGCTTCGGGACAACGAGCAATCAGCCCCAGCATTTT. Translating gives CASSFGTTSNQPQHF.

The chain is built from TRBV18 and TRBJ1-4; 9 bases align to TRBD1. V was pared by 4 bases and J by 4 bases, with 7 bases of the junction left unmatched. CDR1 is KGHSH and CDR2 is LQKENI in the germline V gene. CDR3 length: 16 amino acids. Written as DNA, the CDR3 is TGTGCCAGCTCACTCCCAACAGGGGGCCGTAATGAAAAACTGTTTTTT. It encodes CASSLPTGGRNEKLFF.

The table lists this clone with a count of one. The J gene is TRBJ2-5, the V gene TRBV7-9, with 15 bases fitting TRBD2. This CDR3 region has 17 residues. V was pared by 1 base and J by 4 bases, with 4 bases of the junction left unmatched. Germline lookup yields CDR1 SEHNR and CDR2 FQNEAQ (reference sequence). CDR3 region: CASSLGTSGGALETQYF. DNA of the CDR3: TGTGCCAGCAGCTTAGGGACTAGCGGGGGGGCTTTAGAGACCCAGTACTTC.

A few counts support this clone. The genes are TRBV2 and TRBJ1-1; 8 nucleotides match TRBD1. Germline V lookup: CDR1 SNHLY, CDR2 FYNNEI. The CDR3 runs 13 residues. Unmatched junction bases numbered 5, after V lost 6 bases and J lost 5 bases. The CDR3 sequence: CASRQGASTEAFF. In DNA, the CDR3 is TGTGCCAGCAGGCAGGGGGCGAGTACTGAAGCTTTCTTT. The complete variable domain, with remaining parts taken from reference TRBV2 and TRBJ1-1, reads EPEVTQTPSHQVTQMGQEVILRCVPISNHLYFYWYRQILGQKVEFLVSFYNNEISEKSEIFDDQFSVERPDGSNFTLKIRSTKLEDSAMYFCASRQGASTEAFFGQGTRLTVV.

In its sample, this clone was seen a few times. The CDR3 spells CASTNRDRDTGELFF. CDR3 bases: TGCGCCAGCACCAACCGGGACAGAGACACCGGGGAGCTGTTTTTT. The chain employs TRBV5-1 and TRBJ2-2; TRBD1 aligns across 7 bases. This CDR3 has 15 amino acids. Germline V gene lookup returns CDR1 SGHRS and CDR2 YFSETQ. V trimming: 6 bases; J trimming: 3 bases; junction bases outside the gene matches: 8.

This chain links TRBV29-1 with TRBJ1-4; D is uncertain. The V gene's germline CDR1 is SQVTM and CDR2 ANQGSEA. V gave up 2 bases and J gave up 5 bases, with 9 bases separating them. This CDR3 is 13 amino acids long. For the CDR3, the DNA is TGCAGCGTTGAACTGGCAGAAAATGAAAAACTGTTTTTT. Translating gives CSVELAENEKLFF.

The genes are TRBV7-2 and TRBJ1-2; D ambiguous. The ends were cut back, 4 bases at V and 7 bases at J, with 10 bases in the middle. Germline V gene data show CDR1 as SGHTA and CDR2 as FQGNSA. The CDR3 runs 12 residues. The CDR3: CASSSFGFGYTF. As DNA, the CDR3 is TGTGCCAGCAGCTCCTTTGGCTTTGGCTACACCTTC.

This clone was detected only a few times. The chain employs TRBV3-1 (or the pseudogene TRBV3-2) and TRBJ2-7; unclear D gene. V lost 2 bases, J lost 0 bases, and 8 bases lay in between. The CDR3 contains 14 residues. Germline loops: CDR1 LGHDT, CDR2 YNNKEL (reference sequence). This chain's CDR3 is CASSQQASSYEQYF. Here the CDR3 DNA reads TGTGCCAGCAGCCAACAAGCGAGCTCCTACGAGCAGTACTTC.

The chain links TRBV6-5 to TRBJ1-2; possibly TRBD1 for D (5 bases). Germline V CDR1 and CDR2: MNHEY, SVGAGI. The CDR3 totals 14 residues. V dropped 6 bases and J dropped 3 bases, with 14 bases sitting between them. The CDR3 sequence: CASRPLGGYYGYTF. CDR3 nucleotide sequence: TGTGCCAGCAGGCCCCTTGGGGGGTACTATGGCTACACCTTC.

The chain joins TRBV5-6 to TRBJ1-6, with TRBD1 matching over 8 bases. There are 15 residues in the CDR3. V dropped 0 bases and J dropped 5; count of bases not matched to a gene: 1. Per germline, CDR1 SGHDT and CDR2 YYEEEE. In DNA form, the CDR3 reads TGTGCCAGCAGCTTGGGACAGGGGAATAATTCACCCCTCCACTTT. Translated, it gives CASSLGQGNNSPLHF. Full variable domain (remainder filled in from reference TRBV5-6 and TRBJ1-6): DAGVTQSPTHLIKTRGQQVTLRCSPKSGHDTVSWYQQALGQGPQFIFQYYEEEERQRGNFPDRFSGHQFPNYSSELNVNALLLGDSALYLCASSLGQGNNSPLHFGNGTRLTVT.

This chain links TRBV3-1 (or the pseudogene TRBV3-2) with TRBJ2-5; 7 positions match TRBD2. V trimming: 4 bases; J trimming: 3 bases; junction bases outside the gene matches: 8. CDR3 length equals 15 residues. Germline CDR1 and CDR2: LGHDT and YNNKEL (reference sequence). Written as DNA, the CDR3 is TGTGCCAGCAGCCCCTGGACTAGTGGGGAAGAGACCCAGTACTTC. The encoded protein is CASSPWTSGEETQYF.

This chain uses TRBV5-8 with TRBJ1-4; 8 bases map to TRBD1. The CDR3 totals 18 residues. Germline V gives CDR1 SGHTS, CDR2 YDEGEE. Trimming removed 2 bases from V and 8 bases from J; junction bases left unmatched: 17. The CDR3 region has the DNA TGTGCCAGCAGCTTAGTTCAGGGGGCGCGGACTCGACGGGAAAAACTGTTTTTT. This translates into CASSLVQGARTRREKLFF.

The DNA of the CDR3 is TGTGCCAGCCGCCGCGGGGACAGGGAAACAGATACGCAGTATTTT. Translation gives CASRRGDRETDTQYF. The gene calls are TRBV3-1 (or the pseudogene TRBV3-2) and TRBJ2-3; 9 nucleotides agree with TRBD1. The CDR3 covers 15 residues. The ends lost 8 bases at V and 3 bases at J; junction bases unmatched: 9. Germline values: CDR1 LGHDT, CDR2 YNNKEL (reference sequence).